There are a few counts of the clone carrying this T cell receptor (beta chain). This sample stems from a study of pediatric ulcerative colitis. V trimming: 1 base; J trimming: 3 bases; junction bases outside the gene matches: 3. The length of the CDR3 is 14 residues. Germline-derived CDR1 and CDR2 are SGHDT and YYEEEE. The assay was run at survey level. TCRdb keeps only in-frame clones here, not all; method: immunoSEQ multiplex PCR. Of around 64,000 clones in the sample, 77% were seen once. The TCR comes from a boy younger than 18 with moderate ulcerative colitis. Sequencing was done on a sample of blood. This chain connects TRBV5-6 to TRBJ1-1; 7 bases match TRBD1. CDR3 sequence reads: CASSLTGDDTEAFF. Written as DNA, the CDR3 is TGTGCCAGCAGCTTGACAGGGGATGACACTGAAGCTTTCTTT.